The rows below give T cell receptor beta chains drawn from one sample of a study of blood T cell repertoires in COVID-19. Repertoires were generated with immunoSEQ multiplex PCR, while TCRdb's copy carries only in-frame clones and drops some. The table includes 200,000 to 300,000 clones, roughly nine tenths detected once. The sequenced sample consisted of PBMCs or T cells enriched from blood (not recorded which). These receptors all come from a woman between 18 and 30 years old who had recovered from COVID-19. Both conserved end residues are part of each CDR3. A D gene is named only where the DNA matches it firmly. Size is omitted from some rows. Given values are once, few, many or a class for expanded clones.

-,TRBV30,-,TRBJ2-7,CAWSARGASYEQYF,TGTGCCTGGAGTGCAAGGGGCGCCTCCTACGAGCAGTACTTC
-,TRBV5-1,-,TRBJ2-3,CASSLGGLADTQYF,TGCGCCAGCAGCTTGGGGGGACTTGCAGATACGCAGTATTTT
TRBD2,TRBV6-1,-,TRBJ2-7,CASSEDLAGLPEQYF,TGTGCCAGCAGTGAAGACCTAGCGGGGTTGCCCGAGCAGTACTTC
-,TRBV14,-,TRBJ2-1,CASSHRGVRSIRSYNEQFF,TGTGCCAGCAGCCACCGGGGAGTTCGAAGCATTAGGTCCTACAATGAGCAGTTCTTC
-,TRBV7-9,-,TRBJ2-2,CASSFSLARVGELFF,TGTGCCAGCAGCTTCAGTCTAGCGCGTGTCGGGGAGCTGTTTTTT
-,TRBV5-1,-,TRBJ2-1,CASSGGGVDSYNEQFF,TGCGCCAGCAGCGGCGGCGGAGTAGACTCCTACAATGAGCAGTTCTTC
-,TRBV29-1,-,TRBJ1-4,CSVSGTETNEKLFF,TGCAGCGTTAGTGGAACAGAGACTAATGAAAAACTGTTTTTT
TRBD1,TRBV7-2,-,TRBJ2-1,CASSGDSSYNEQFF,TGTGCCAGCAGCGGGGACAGTTCCTACAATGAGCAGTTCTTC
TRBD1,TRBV10-3,-,TRBJ1-2,CAILGQGALGNGYTF,TGTGCCATTTTGGGACAGGGGGCGCTTGGGAATGGCTACACCTTC
-,TRBV5-4,-,TRBJ2-7,CASSPEWSGYEQYF,TGTGCCAGCAGCCCTGAGTGGAGCGGATACGAGCAGTACTTC
-,TRBV28,-,TRBJ2-1,CASTLSGFRDNEQFF,TGTGCCAGCACTCTCAGCGGGTTCAGGGACAATGAGCAGTTCTTC
-,TRBV5-1,-,TRBJ2-2,CASSLGGAAGELFF,TGCGCCAGCAGCTTGGGCGGGGCAGCCGGGGAGCTGTTTTTT
TRBD2,TRBV7-8,-,TRBJ2-3,CASSQGAGGPQDTDTQYF,TGTGCCAGCAGTCAAGGGGCGGGAGGGCCGCAGGACACAGATACGCAGTATTTT
-,TRBV4-2,-,TRBJ2-1,CASSQDRGKNEQFF,TGTGCCAGCAGCCAAGACAGGGGAAAAAATGAGCAGTTCTTC
-,TRBV15,-,TRBJ1-5,CATSRYNQPQHF,TGTGCCACCAGCAGGTATAATCAGCCCCAGCATTTT
-,TRBV29-1,-,TRBJ1-1,CSVERGFLNTEAFF,TGCAGCGTTGAAAGGGGATTCTTGAACACTGAAGCTTTCTTT
TRBD1,TRBV7-2,-,TRBJ2-7,CASSPRQGPSYEQYF,TGTGCCAGCAGCCCGCGACAGGGACCCTCCTACGAGCAGTACTTC
TRBD1,TRBV6-6,-,TRBJ2-1,CASSWGTGANNEQFF,TGTGCCAGCAGTTGGGGGACAGGGGCCAACAATGAGCAGTTCTTC
-,TRBV11-2,-,TRBJ2-3,CASSLGLANTDTQYF,TGTGCCAGCAGCTTAGGTCTAGCGAACACAGATACGCAGTATTTT
-,TRBV28,-,TRBJ1-1,CASSFGGMNTEAFF,TGTGCCAGCAGTTTCGGGGGAATGAACACTGAAGCTTTCTTT
-,TRBV3-1/TRBV3-2,-,TRBJ1-4,CASSQNPQGGEKLFF,TGTGCCAGCAGCCAAAATCCGCAGGGAGGTGAAAAACTGTTTTTT
TRBD1,TRBV30,-,TRBJ1-2,CAWSGGDRGGYTF,TGTGCCTGGAGTGGGGGGGACAGGGGTGGCTACACCTTC
TRBD1,TRBV11-2,-,TRBJ1-1,CASSSEGTGVLGTEAFF,TGTGCCAGCTCCTCGGAAGGGACAGGGGTTTTGGGCACTGAAGCTTTCTTT
-,TRBV4-3,-,TRBJ2-2,CASSQEWAAGTGELFF,TGCGCCAGCAGCCAAGAATGGGCCGCGGGCACCGGGGAGCTGTTTTTT
TRBD1,TRBV10-3,-,TRBJ2-5,CAISESIQGAFQETQYF,TGTGCCATCAGTGAGTCAATACAGGGGGCTTTCCAAGAGACCCAGTACTTC
-,TRBV25-1,-,TRBJ2-7,CASKRQDSYEQYF,TGTGCCAGCAAGAGACAGGACTCCTACGAGCAGTACTTC
-,TRBV11-2,-,TRBJ2-5,CASSLVGGGSTTQETQYF,TGTGCCAGCAGCTTAGTCGGGGGCGGGAGTACCACCCAAGAGACCCAGTACTTC
TRBD2,TRBV15,-,TRBJ2-1,CATSRDWVWGGKFF,TGTGCCACCAGCAGAGATTGGGTATGGGGGGGTAAGTTCTTC
TRBD2,TRBV2,-,TRBJ2-4,CASRGASGGLKNIQYF,TGTGCCTCTCGGGGGGCTAGCGGGGGCCTGAAAAACATTCAGTACTTC
TRBD1,TRBV18,-,TRBJ1-5,CASSQGTGDQPQHF,TGTGCCAGCTCACAAGGGACAGGGGATCAGCCCCAGCATTTT
-,TRBV19,-,TRBJ1-1,CASSTPGHSSWNTEAFF,TGTGCCAGTAGTACGCCGGGACACTCAAGTTGGAACACTGAAGCTTTCTTT
TRBD2,TRBV7-2,-,TRBJ2-7,CASSSGLASTYEQYF,TGTGCCAGCAGCTCAGGACTAGCGTCGACCTACGAGCAGTACTTC
TRBD2,TRBV15,-,TRBJ2-5,CATSRVPTSGETQYF,TGTGCCACCAGCAGAGTACCGACTAGCGGGGAGACCCAGTACTTC
-,TRBV11-2,-,TRBJ2-2,CASSQTNTGELFF,TGTGCCAGCAGCCAGACTAACACCGGGGAGCTGTTTTTT
-,TRBV27,-,TRBJ2-7,CASSLDSVTYEQYF,TGTGCCAGCAGCCTGGACAGCGTAACCTACGAGCAGTACTTC
-,TRBV2,many,TRBJ1-2,CASSEAGGRVYGYTF,TGTGCCAGCAGTGAAGCCGGGGGGCGCGTCTATGGCTACACCTTC
TRBD2,TRBV27,-,TRBJ2-1,CASSPGTGLVGQFF,TGTGCCAGCAGTCCCGGGACGGGACTAGTCGGCCAGTTCTTC
-,TRBV5-1,-,TRBJ2-7,CASSPQDRTYEQYF,TGCGCCAGCAGCCCGCAGGACAGAACCTACGAGCAGTACTTC
TRBD1,TRBV28,once,TRBJ1-6,CASKIPGQGDSPLHF,TGTGCCAGCAAAATTCCGGGACAGGGGGATTCACCCCTCCACTTT
TRBD2,TRBV3-1/TRBV3-2,many,TRBJ2-5,CASSQDRWRERETQYF,TGTGCCAGCAGCCAAGATAGGTGGCGGGAGAGAGAGACCCAGTACTTC
TRBD2,TRBV11-2,-,TRBJ2-1,CASSLDPGGGWFF,TGTGCCAGCAGCTTAGATCCGGGCGGGGGGTGGTTCTTC
-,TRBV12-5,-,TRBJ2-3,CASGLVPGDLGTDTQYF,TGTGCTAGTGGTTTGGTACCGGGGGACTTGGGCACAGATACGCAGTATTTT
TRBD2,TRBV7-3,once,TRBJ2-1,CASSRLAASYNEQFF,TGTGCCAGCAGCCGGCTAGCGGCCTCCTACAATGAGCAGTTCTTC
-,TRBV3-1/TRBV3-2,-,TRBJ1-2,CASSQVAPNYGYTF,TGTGCCAGCAGCCAAGTTGCGCCTAACTATGGCTACACCTTC